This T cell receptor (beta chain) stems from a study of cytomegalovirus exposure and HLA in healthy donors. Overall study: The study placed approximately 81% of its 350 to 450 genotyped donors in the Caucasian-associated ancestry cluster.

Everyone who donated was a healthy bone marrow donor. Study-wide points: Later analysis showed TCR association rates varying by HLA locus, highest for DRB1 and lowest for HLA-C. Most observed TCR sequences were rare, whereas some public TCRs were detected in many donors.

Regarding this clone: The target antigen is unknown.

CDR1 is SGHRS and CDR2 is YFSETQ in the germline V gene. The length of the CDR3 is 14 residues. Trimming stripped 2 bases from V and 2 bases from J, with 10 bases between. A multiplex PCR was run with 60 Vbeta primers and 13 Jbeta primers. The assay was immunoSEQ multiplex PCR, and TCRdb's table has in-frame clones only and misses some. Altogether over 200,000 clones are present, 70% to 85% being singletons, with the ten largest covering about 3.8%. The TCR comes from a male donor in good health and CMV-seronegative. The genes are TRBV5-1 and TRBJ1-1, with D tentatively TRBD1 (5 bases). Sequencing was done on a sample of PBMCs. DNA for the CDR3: TGCGCCAGCAGCTTACCAGACAGCAACACTGAAGCTTTCTTT. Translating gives CASSLPDSNTEAFF.